This T cell receptor (beta chain) was obtained from a study of shared clonotypes between healthy human individuals. On this clone: Antigen unknown.

V was clipped by 2 bases and J by 6 bases, with 17 bases between them. Germline V CDR1 and CDR2: ENHRY, SYGVKD. This CDR3 is 15 amino acids long. General study results and limits: Naive subsets usually exceeded memory subsets in estimated richness. Clonotype sharing across donors was expected to vary with sequencing depth. Large depth notwithstanding, sorted-subset sequencing proved incomplete by rarefaction. Generation of non-shared clonotypes was less probable than generation of clonotypes shared by all four donors.

The protocol was immunoSEQ multiplex PCR, while the TCRdb copy is restricted to in-frame clones and leaves out a portion. The data show approximately 2,300,000 clones, roughly 92% seen once. V gene TRBV10-3 combines with J gene TRBJ2-7, with D possibly being TRBD2 (7 bases). The sequence was obtained from a man younger than 35 in good health. Some clones in this sample may be carry-over from other donors' samples. Sequenced material: naive CD4+ T cells from PBMCs. Subset noted: CD45RA+ positively selected. The CDR3 region is CAISELRRGRVEQYF. The CDR3 region has the DNA TGTGCCATCAGTGAGCTCCGGCGGGGGCGGGTCGAGCAGTACTTC.